Each of the 18 T cell receptor beta chains below was sequenced from the same sample in a study of CD8 T cells in Susac syndrome. Random hexamers primed reverse transcription of about 0.45 to 1 ug RNA. TCRdb called the immunoSEQ multiplex PCR reads again in MiXCR, with one record for every CDR3 protein. Of about 200,000 distinct CDR3 sequences listed, roughly nine tenths are singletons. Sample: CD4+ T cells from PBMCs. These receptors were taken from a human donor with Susac syndrome.

The V and J genes are TRBV19 and TRBJ2-4; D possibly corresponds to TRBD1 (7 bases). The CDR3 has 16 amino acids. Germline values: CDR1 LNHDA, CDR2 SQIVND (reference sequence). V lost 9 bases and J 0 bases, leaving 18 bases between the germline ends. The CDR3 nucleotides read TGTGCCAGCCAAACCCAGGGGGGACGAGCCAAAAACATTCAGTACTTC. This codes for CASQTQGGRAKNIQYF. Together with reference TRBV19 and TRBJ2-4, the CDR3 gives the full variable domain: DGGITQSPKYLFRKEGQNVTLSCEQNLNHDAMYWYRQDPGQGLRLIYYSQIVNDFQKGDIAEGYSVSREKKESFPLTVTSAQKNPTAFYLCASQTQGGRAKNIQYFGAGTRLSVL.

This sequence joins TRBV5-1 and TRBJ1-2, with D uncertain. Germline values: CDR1 SGHRS, CDR2 YFSETQ. With 4 bases removed from V and 6 bases from J, the gap between germline ends came to 10 bases. The length of the CDR3 is 12 residues. As DNA, the CDR3 is TGCGCCAGCAGCGCGGACCTAGATGGCTACACCTTC. Its protein product is CASSADLDGYTF. Drawing the rest from reference TRBV5-1 and TRBJ1-2, the complete variable domain is KAGVTQTPRYLIKTRGQQVTLSCSPISGHRSVSWYQQTPGQGLQFLFEYFSETQRNKGNFPGRFSGRQFSNSRSEMNVSTLELGDSALYLCASSADLDGYTFGSGTRLTVV.

The CDR3 spells CASSPQVSDQPQHF. CDR3 sequence (DNA): TGTGCCAGCTCACCACAAGTCTCGGATCAGCCCCAGCATTTT. The chain carries TRBV18 and TRBJ1-5; D is unresolved. The CDR3 totals 14 residues. The germline gives CDR1 KGHSH, CDR2 LQKENI. With 1 base removed from V and 5 bases from J, the gap between germline ends came to 9 bases. Full variable domain (missing parts from reference TRBV18 and TRBJ1-5): NAGVMQNPRHLVRRRGQEARLRCSPMKGHSHVYWYRQLPEEGLKFMVYLQKENIIDESGMPKERFSAEFPKEGPSILRIQQVVRGDSAAYFCASSPQVSDQPQHFGDGTRLSIL.

The genes are TRBV6-5 and TRBJ1-2; D gene unclear. The CDR3 extends over 12 amino acids. Germline V gene sequence: CDR1 MNHEY, CDR2 SVGAGI. The CDR3 sequence: CSCWGKNYGYTF. The CDR3 DNA is TGTTCCTGCTGGGGAAAGAACTATGGCTACACCTTC.

The V call is TRBV5-1, the J call TRBJ2-3; possibly TRBD1 for D (6 bases). CDR3 length equals 17 residues. V was clipped by 4 bases and J by 4 bases, with 22 bases between them. Germline loops: CDR1 SGHRS, CDR2 YFSETQ. This CDR3 is CASSIPRGQAAADTQYF. In nucleotides, the CDR3 is TGCGCCAGCAGCATCCCCAGGGGTCAAGCCGCGGCAGATACGCAGTATTTT.

This chain uses TRBV5-4 with TRBJ2-5; 9 nucleotides agree with TRBD1. V shed 6 bases and J 2 bases; nucleotides not matched to a gene: 8. The CDR3 sequence is 15 residues long. Germline V lookup: CDR1 SGHNT, CDR2 YYREEE (reference sequence). This CDR3 reads CASKIPGQGQETQYF. The CDR3 DNA follows: TGTGCCAGCAAAATTCCAGGACAGGGGCAAGAGACCCAGTACTTC.

The chain couples TRBV6-2 or TRBV6-3 to TRBJ2-1; TRBD2 matches 12 bases. The CDR3 length is 14 residues. Germline CDR1 MNHEY, CDR2 SVGEGT. V trimming: 10 bases; J trimming: 6 bases; junction bases outside the gene matches: 7. CDR3 amino acids: CATCLAGGPNEQFF. As DNA, the CDR3 is TGTGCCACCTGTCTAGCGGGAGGGCCCAATGAGCAGTTCTTC.

This clonotype was detected once. This chain uses TRBV7-8 with TRBJ1-2; the match to TRBD1 covers 10 bases. Germline CDR1 reads SGHVS; CDR2 reads FQNEAQ. The V segment lost 5 bases and the J segment 5 bases; nucleotides outside the gene matches: 17. This CDR3 contains 18 residues. As DNA, the CDR3 is TGTGCCAGCAGCCCTCGTCCCGGGACAGGGGCCGGGATATATGGCTACACCTTC. This translates into CASSPRPGTGAGIYGYTF.

This clonotype was counted once. The chain links TRBV13 to TRBJ2-5, with 12 nucleotides matching TRBD2. The V segment lost 6 bases and the J segment 3 bases; nucleotides outside the gene matches: 11. This CDR3 is built from 17 residues. Germline-derived CDR1 and CDR2 are PRHDT and FYEKMQ (reference sequence). Written as DNA, the CDR3 is TGTGCCAGCAGTCGATCCGGACTAGCGGGACCGAAAGAGACCCAGTACTTC. Protein: CASSRSGLAGPKETQYF.

The chain uses TRBV3-1 and TRBJ1-2; TRBD1 matches 9 bases. The CDR3 is made up of 15 amino acids. Germline V gene sequence: CDR1 LGHDT, CDR2 YNNKEL (reference sequence). J was trimmed by 5 bases and V by 3 bases; bases with no gene match: 7. The CDR3 sequence is CASSQEPGQGYGYTF. CDR3 nucleotides: TGTGCCAGCAGCCAGGAACCGGGACAGGGATATGGCTACACCTTC. Full variable domain (missing parts from reference TRBV3-1 and TRBJ1-2): DTAVSQTPKYLVTQMGNDKSIKCEQNLGHDTMYWYKQDSKKFLKIMFSYNNKELIINETVPNRFSPKSPDKAHLNLHINSLELGDSAVYFCASSQEPGQGYGYTFGSGTRLTVV.

The V and J genes are TRBV5-8 and TRBJ2-3; D may correspond to TRBD1 or TRBD2 (5 bases each). Trimming shortened V by 2 bases and J by 4 bases, and 11 bases separated the two germline ends. The CDR3 totals 14 residues. Germline CDR1 SGHTS, CDR2 YDEGEE. CDR3 sequence reads: CASSLGWDADTQYF. The CDR3 coding sequence is TGTGCCAGCAGCTTAGGTTGGGACGCAGATACGCAGTATTTT.

This chain uses TRBV28 with TRBJ2-7, with 7 nucleotides matching TRBD1. CDR1 and CDR2 from the germline V gene are MDHEN and SYDVKM. This CDR3 is 14 amino acids long. V was clipped by 11 bases and J by 2 bases; unmatched bases: 12. CDR3: CASKNPTGTYEQYF. The CDR3 DNA is TGTGCCTCCAAAAACCCGACAGGGACCTACGAGCAGTACTTC.

This clonotype was counted a single time. V gene TRBV4-1 combines with J gene TRBJ1-2, with 8 positions matching TRBD1. Germline loops: CDR1 MGHRA, CDR2 YSYEKL. The ends lost 3 bases at V and 4 bases at J; junction bases unmatched: 10. This CDR3 contains 16 residues. The CDR3 protein is CASSQAMTGEVYGYTF. The CDR3 DNA sequence: TGCGCCAGCAGCCAGGCGATGACAGGGGAAGTCTATGGCTACACCTTC.

The chain links TRBV10-1 to TRBJ2-1; D perhaps matches TRBD1 (5 bases). Germline lookup yields CDR1 WNHNN and CDR2 SYGVQD (reference sequence). There are 11 residues in the CDR3. V lost 8 bases to trimming and J lost 8 bases, with 10 bases between them. The CDR3 sequence is CASGQGYEQFF. CDR3 DNA: TGCGCCAGCGGGCAGGGCTATGAGCAGTTCTTC.

The chain employs TRBV7-9 and TRBJ2-5; 8 bases agree with TRBD1. This CDR3 has 14 residues. Germline V gene sequence: CDR1 SEHNR, CDR2 FQNEAQ (reference sequence). Trimming took 11 bases from V and 2 from J; bases not matched to a gene: 10. CDR3 bases: TGTGCCGGGGGAAGGACAGGGAGGCAAGAGACCCAGTACTTC. Translating gives CAGGRTGRQETQYF.

The chain recombines TRBV30 with TRBJ2-3; 8 nucleotides match TRBD2. The CDR3 is 14 residues long. Trimming took 3 bases from V and 1 from J; bases not matched to a gene: 3. From germline, CDR1 is GTSNPN and CDR2 SVGIG (reference sequence). The CDR3 DNA sequence: TGTGCCTGGAGCAGGCGGGGGGGCACAGATACGCAGTATTTT. Encoded protein: CAWSRRGGTDTQYF.

The V call is TRBV11-2, the J call TRBJ2-5; D perhaps matches TRBD1 (6 bases). The V and J ends lost 3 bases and 4 bases respectively, with 12 bases between them. Germline V CDR1 and CDR2: SGHAT, FQNNGV. This CDR3 has 14 residues. The CDR3: CASSLGQGPETQYF. CDR3 DNA: TGTGCCAGCAGCTTGGGGCAGGGGCCAGAGACCCAGTACTTC.

The CDR3 nucleotides read TGTGCCAGCAGCCTGCGCGGGACAGGGGCCTACGAGCAGTACTTC. Protein sequence: CASSLRGTGAYEQYF. The chain couples TRBV11-2 to TRBJ2-7, with 10 bases matching TRBD1. The J segment lost 2 bases and the V segment lost 5 bases, leaving 6 bases of the junction unmatched. The length of the CDR3 is 15 residues. CDR1 is SGHAT and CDR2 is FQNNGV in the germline V gene.